The sample holds one count of the clone carrying this T cell receptor beta chain. Antigen: not known. Germline V gene lookup returns CDR1 MNHEY and CDR2 SMNVEV (reference sequence). V trimming: 3 bases; J trimming: 0 bases; junction bases outside the gene matches: 4. The CDR3 has 16 residues. This sample was taken from a study of T cell responses to AZD1222 COVID-19 vaccine. TCRdb's table, derived via immunoSEQ multiplex PCR, lists solely in-frame clones and lacks some. The sample lists approximately 140,000 clones; around 90% were seen once. Findings and caveats of the study: Among spike-specific TCRs, nearly half reportedly target unmutated variant regions. Repertoires were collected only later (after the peak T cell response had occurred).

The V gene is TRBV27, the J gene TRBJ2-7; 11 bases line up with TRBD1. This clonotype was obtained from an adult who received the AZD1222 COVID-19 vaccine. This specimen was peripheral blood, taken 28 days after the second AZD1222 dose. The CDR3 reads CASSLIGQGASYEQYF. CDR3 bases: TGTGCCAGCAGTTTGATCGGACAGGGGGCCTCCTACGAGCAGTACTTC.